The entry that follows covers one T cell receptor (beta chain) sequence. These data are taken from a study of immune characterization of retroperitoneal liposarcoma. Germline assignment: CDR1 MNHNS and CDR2 SASEGT. Trimming took 6 bases from V and 5 from J, leaving 14 bases between them. The CDR3 covers 14 residues. MiXCR, applied by TCRdb to the PCR reads, yields one record per CDR3 protein. This sample has approximately 10,000 distinct CDR3 sequences, with over 35% found just once. Sequenced input: tumor tissue. The chain joins TRBV6-1 to TRBJ2-1; possibly TRBD2 for D (6 bases). The sequence was obtained from a female donor with retroperitoneal liposarcoma. This CDR3 is CASRLIGTDNEQFF. CDR3 nucleotide sequence: TGTGCCAGCAGACTCATCGGGACTGACAATGAGCAGTTCTTC.